What follows are 27 T cell receptor beta chains derived from one specimen sequenced in a study of T cell responses to AZD1222 COVID-19 vaccine. Here immunoSEQ multiplex PCR was the method, and the copy in TCRdb shows in-frame clones only, minus some. Of around 120,000 clones listed, more than 85% are singletons. The input for sequencing was peripheral blood, taken on day 0 of AZD1222 vaccination. These receptors were obtained from an adult in good health.

The chain is built from TRBV5-1 and TRBJ1-4, with a weak D call TRBD1 (5 bases). Germline V gene data show CDR1 as SGHRS and CDR2 as YFSETQ. V lost 2 bases and J 7 bases, leaving 24 bases between the germline ends. CDR3 length equals 18 residues. DNA of the CDR3: TGCGCCAGCAGCTTCGTCCGGGATGGGGCAGGGCGGGGTGAAAAACTGTTTTTT. This translates into CASSFVRDGAGRGEKLFF.

V and J are TRBV6-5 and TRBJ1-1; D is undetermined. Germline-derived CDR1 and CDR2 are MNHEY and SVGAGI. The CDR3 has 14 residues. V lost 3 bases and J 2 bases, leaving 10 bases between the germline ends. CDR3 bases: TGTGCCAGCAGTTATGGGGTAGTCAACACTGAAGCTTTCTTT. Translation gives CASSYGVVNTEAFF.

The chain couples TRBV30 to TRBJ1-2; D unresolved. Germline values: CDR1 GTSNPN, CDR2 SVGIG (reference sequence). The V and J ends lost 2 bases and 5 bases respectively, with 15 bases between them. The CDR3 is made up of 14 amino acids. The CDR3 nucleotides are TGTGCCTGGAGTAAGGGCAACCTGGCGTATGGCTACACCTTC. Protein sequence: CAWSKGNLAYGYTF.

The chain couples TRBV7-8 to TRBJ1-5; the D gene is possibly TRBD1 (6 bases). V dropped 3 bases and J dropped 3 bases, with 12 bases sitting between them. The CDR3 has 15 amino acids. In germline, CDR1 is SGHVS, CDR2 FQNEAQ. CDR3 sequence reads: CASSLWGANNQPQHF. The CDR3 bases are TGTGCCAGCAGCTTGTGGGGGGCAAACAATCAGCCCCAGCATTTT. The complete variable domain, with remaining parts taken from reference TRBV7-8 and TRBJ1-5, reads GAGVSQSPRYKVAKRGQDVALRCDPISGHVSLFWYQQALGQGPEFLTYFQNEAQLDKSGLPSDRFFAERPEGSVSTLKIQRTQQEDSAVYLCASSLWGANNQPQHFGDGTRLSIL.

The rearrangement joins TRBV11-2 to TRBJ2-3; D not resolved. Germline CDR1 SGHAT, CDR2 FQNNGV. The length of the CDR3 is 13 residues. The V end lost 5 bases, the J end lost 5 bases, and 11 bases lay between the germline ends. The CDR3 nucleotides read TGTGCCAGCAGCACCGTCCCCGGAGATACGCAGTATTTT. Amino acid sequence: CASSTVPGDTQYF.

The chain combines TRBV19 with TRBJ1-2; TRBD1 is a possible D gene (5 bases). Germline CDR1 reads LNHDA; CDR2 reads SQIVND (reference sequence). V was pared by 1 base and J by 6 bases, with 9 bases between. This CDR3 contains 13 residues. The CDR3 region has the DNA TGTGCCAGTAGTATAGTGAGGGGTGATGGCTACACCTTC. Its translation is CASSIVRGDGYTF. The variable domain in full, with the rest retrieved from reference TRBV19 and TRBJ1-2, is DGGITQSPKYLFRKEGQNVTLSCEQNLNHDAMYWYRQDPGQGLRLIYYSQIVNDFQKGDIAEGYSVSREKKESFPLTVTSAQKNPTAFYLCASSIVRGDGYTFGSGTRLTVV.

The CDR3 coding sequence is TGTGCCAGTATAGAAGGCGGGTGGGGAAATCAGCCCCAGCATTTT. Protein sequence: CASIEGGWGNQPQHF. The chain joins TRBV19 to TRBJ1-5; no reliable D call. The CDR3 loop spans 15 amino acids. CDR1 is LNHDA and CDR2 is SQIVND in the germline V gene (reference sequence). The V end was cut by 7 bases, the J end by 4 bases, with 17 bases between.

J is TRBJ1-4 and V is TRBV15, with D unresolved. Germline V lookup: CDR1 LNHNV, CDR2 YYDKDF (reference sequence). The CDR3 is 15 amino acids. V was shortened by 1 base and J by 1 base, with 7 bases between the two germline ends. CDR3 nucleotides: TGTGCCACCAGCAGAGTCGGGAAAACTAATGAAAAACTGTTTTTT. Amino acid sequence: CATSRVGKTNEKLFF.

The V and J genes are TRBV7-9 and TRBJ2-2, with D perhaps matching TRBD1 or TRBD2 (6 bases each). V dropped 5 bases and J dropped 6 bases, with 28 bases sitting between them. The CDR3 covers 19 residues. CDR1 SEHNR and CDR2 FQNEAQ come from the germline V gene (reference sequence). CDR3 nucleotide sequence: TGTGCCAGCAGCACAGGGAGAGGAGGGTCTCCCCCCGGGGCCGGGGAGCTGTTTTTT. It codes for CASSTGRGGSPPGAGELFF.

This chain connects TRBV27 to TRBJ2-3; possibly TRBD1 or TRBD2 for D (6 bases each). V lost 0 bases and J 4 bases, leaving 11 bases between the germline ends. The CDR3 is 15 amino acids. Germline V gene sequence: CDR1 MNHEY, CDR2 SMNVEV (reference sequence). The CDR3: CASSLSWGAADTQYF. The CDR3 DNA follows: TGTGCCAGCAGTTTATCCTGGGGGGCGGCAGATACGCAGTATTTT.

The J gene is TRBJ1-5, the V gene TRBV6-6; maybe TRBD1 (6 bases). This CDR3 has 13 amino acids. Per the germline V gene, CDR1 is MNHNY and CDR2 is SVGAGI (reference sequence). V lost 4 bases, J lost 16 bases, and 20 bases lay in between. Here the CDR3 DNA reads TGTGCCAGCAGTTTCATATGGACAGAGAGTCACCATTTT. Translating it yields CASSFIWTESHHF.

The chain couples TRBV27 to TRBJ1-5; D remains unclear. In germline, CDR1 is MNHEY, CDR2 SMNVEV (reference sequence). The ends were cut back, 2 bases at V and 7 bases at J, with 9 bases in the middle. The CDR3 length is 13 residues. The CDR3 DNA sequence: TGTGCCAGCAGTTTAAGTAGCAGCCAGCCCCAGCATTTT. Protein product: CASSLSSSQPQHF.

J is TRBJ1-2 and V is TRBV11-3, with D possibly TRBD1 on 5 matching bases. V shed 5 bases and J shed 7 bases, with 17 bases lying between them. The CDR3 extends over 14 amino acids. Germline V gene lookup returns CDR1 SGHNT and CDR2 YENEEA. CDR3 in DNA: TGTGCCAGCAGCCCCCAAGGGGTTTTTCGTGGCTACACCTTC. Translated: CASSPQGVFRGYTF.

This clone showed up just once. The V gene is TRBV27, the J gene TRBJ2-7, with 7 bases identical to TRBD2. The CDR3 is made up of 14 amino acids. Germline loops: CDR1 MNHEY, CDR2 SMNVEV (reference sequence). Trimming at V came to 4 bases and at J to 0 bases, leaving 3 bases not matched to a gene. The CDR3 coding sequence is TGTGCCAGCAGTTGGGGCGGGAGCTCCTACGAGCAGTACTTC. This gives the protein CASSWGGSSYEQYF.

The table lists this clone with a few counts. The chain combines TRBV9 with TRBJ1-6; TRBD1 might be the D (6 bases). V shed 4 bases and J shed 9 bases, with 14 bases lying between them. The CDR3 has 14 amino acids. Germline V gene data show CDR1 as SGDLS and CDR2 as YYNGEE. The CDR3 reads CASSLRQVPSPLHF. The CDR3 DNA reads as TGTGCCAGCAGCTTGCGACAGGTGCCTTCACCCCTCCACTTT.

This chain uses TRBV5-6 with TRBJ1-2, with D perhaps TRBD1 (6 bases). Trimming shortened V by 0 bases and J by 5 bases, and 11 bases separated the two germline ends. The CDR3 length is 14 residues. CDR1 SGHDT and CDR2 YYEEEE come from the germline V gene. Here the CDR3 reads CASSLGQAPYGYTF. The CDR3 DNA follows: TGTGCCAGCAGCTTGGGACAGGCTCCGTATGGCTACACCTTC.

The V call is TRBV5-4, the J call TRBJ2-7, with D unresolved. Between the trimmed V and J ends, which lost 0 bases and 1 base, there was a span of 2 bases. The CDR3 has 12 amino acids. Germline CDR1 and CDR2: SGHNT and YYREEE (reference sequence). The CDR3 nucleotides are TGTGCCAGCAGCTTGGTGTCCTACGAGCAGTACTTC. Protein: CASSLVSYEQYF. Variable domain in full (rest from reference TRBV5-4 and TRBJ2-7): ETGVTQSPTHLIKTRGQQVTLRCSSQSGHNTVSWYQQALGQGPQFIFQYYREEENGRGNFPPRFSGLQFPNYSSELNVNALELDDSALYLCASSLVSYEQYFGPGTRLTVT.

This clone appeared a few times. The V and J genes are TRBV4-1 and TRBJ1-3; 8 bases agree with TRBD1. Germline CDR1 and CDR2: MGHRA and YSYEKL. J lost 0 bases, V lost 0 bases, and 16 bases had no gene match. The CDR3 is 21 amino acids. The CDR3 loop reads CASSQDQTGARRSLSGNTIYF. CDR3 bases: TGCGCCAGCAGCCAAGATCAGACAGGGGCGAGGAGGAGTCTCTCTGGAAACACCATATATTTT.

V is TRBV7-9 and J is TRBJ1-4; 8 bases match TRBD1. Germline CDR1 reads SEHNR; CDR2 reads FQNEAQ (reference sequence). After removal of 4 bases from V and 6 bases from J, the junction contained 7 bases not matched to a gene. This CDR3 spans 15 amino acids. The chain's CDR3 is CASSYSGGGDEKLFF. The CDR3 bases are TGTGCCAGCAGCTATTCAGGGGGCGGTGATGAAAAACTGTTTTTT.

Comments on this clone: The identical CDR3 is also encoded by other nucleotide sequences in the sample. This chain joins TRBV11-3 and TRBJ1-1; D unclear. This CDR3 has 13 amino acids. Trimming stripped 1 base from V and 5 bases from J, with 8 bases between. From germline, CDR1 is SGHNT and CDR2 YENEEA. In nucleotides, the CDR3 is TGTGCCAGCAGCTTAGGTGCGACGACTGAAGCTTTCTTT. It translates to CASSLGATTEAFF.

This clone appeared a single time. This chain uses TRBV7-3 with TRBJ2-1; possible D gene TRBD1, 5 bases. CDR1 is SGHTA and CDR2 is FQGTGA in the germline V gene. V was pared by 5 bases and J by 9 bases, with 11 bases between. This CDR3 is built from 12 residues. The CDR3 bases are TGTGCCAGCAGCAACAATAGGGGTGAGCAGTTCTTC. Protein sequence: CASSNNRGEQFF.

The CDR3 reads CASSMTGGGYGYTF. CDR3 DNA: TGTGCCAGCAGCATGACAGGGGGGGGCTATGGCTACACCTTC. The chain carries TRBV6-5 and TRBJ1-2; 9 positions agree with TRBD1. Germline CDR1 is MNHEY and CDR2 is SVGAGI. J was trimmed by 4 bases and V by 6 bases; bases with no gene match: 6. There are 14 residues in the CDR3.

This chain connects TRBV11-3 to TRBJ2-1; perhaps TRBD2 as D (5 bases). The V end lost 4 bases, the J end lost 8 bases, and 18 bases lay between the germline ends. CDR1 SGHNT and CDR2 YENEEA come from the germline V gene. This CDR3 is built from 15 residues. CDR3 bases: TGTGCCAGCAGCTCCCCCAGAGGGCCAAGCCATGAGCAGTTCTTC. It is translated as CASSSPRGPSHEQFF.

The rearrangement joins TRBV2 to TRBJ2-3; maybe TRBD1 (5 bases). Germline V gives CDR1 SNHLY, CDR2 FYNNEI. This CDR3 spans 12 amino acids. V lost 7 bases and J 1 base, leaving 6 bases between the germline ends. CDR3 sequence: CASKGRTDTQYF. For the CDR3, the DNA is TGTGCCAGCAAGGGGCGCACAGATACGCAGTATTTT.

In the case of this clone: One junction end disagrees with the germline gene, perhaps due to a read error. The chain employs TRBV7-7 and TRBJ2-1; 8 positions match TRBD2. This CDR3 has 14 residues. The germline V gene has CDR1 SSHAT and CDR2 FNYEAQ (reference sequence). The CDR3 loop reads CASSGGHGGNEQFF. For the CDR3, the DNA is TGTGCTAGCAGCGGGGGCCATGGGGGCAATGAGCAGTTCTTC.

This chain links TRBV24-1 with TRBJ2-7, with TRBD1 identical over 9 bases. This CDR3 has 15 amino acids. Trimming cost V 2 bases and J 2 bases; bases outside gene matches: 3. Germline CDR1 KGHDR, CDR2 SFDVKD. This chain's CDR3 is CATSDSRQGAYEQYF. In nucleotides, the CDR3 is TGTGCCACCAGTGATTCACGACAGGGGGCCTACGAGCAGTACTTC.

This chain uses TRBV30 with TRBJ2-3; no clear D. Trimming cost V 1 base and J 0 bases, with 8 bases left between them. Germline lookup yields CDR1 GTSNPN and CDR2 SVGIG (reference sequence). The CDR3 runs 14 residues. The chain's CDR3 is CAWSGDLSTDTQYF. In DNA, the CDR3 is TGTGCCTGGAGTGGAGACTTGAGCACAGATACGCAGTATTTT. Filled out from reference TRBV30 and TRBJ2-3, the complete variable domain reads SQTIHQWPATLVQPVGSPLSLECTVEGTSNPNLYWYRQAAGRGLQLLFYSVGIGQISSEVPQNLSASRPQDRQFILSSKKLLLSDSGFYLCAWSGDLSTDTQYFGPGTRLTVL.